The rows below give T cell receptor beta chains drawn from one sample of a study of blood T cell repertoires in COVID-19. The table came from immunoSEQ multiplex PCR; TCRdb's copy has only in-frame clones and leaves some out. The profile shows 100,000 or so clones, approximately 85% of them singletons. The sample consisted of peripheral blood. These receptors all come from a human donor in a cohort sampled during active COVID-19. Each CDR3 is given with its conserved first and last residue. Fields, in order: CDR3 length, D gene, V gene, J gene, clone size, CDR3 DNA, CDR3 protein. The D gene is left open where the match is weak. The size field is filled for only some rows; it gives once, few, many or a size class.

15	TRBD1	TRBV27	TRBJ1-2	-	TGTGCCAGCAGTCCGCGGACAGGGCCTAACTATGGCTACACCTTC	CASSPRTGPNYGYTF
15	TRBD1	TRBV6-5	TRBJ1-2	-	TGTGCCAGCAGGGCCGGGACAGCTCAGAACTATGGCTACACCTTC	CASRAGTAQNYGYTF
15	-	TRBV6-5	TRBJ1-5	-	TGTGCCAGCAGTTACTCTAGGACAAACAATCAGCCCCAGCATTTT	CASSYSRTNNQPQHF
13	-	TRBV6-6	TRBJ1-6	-	TGTGCCAGCAGTTCCGCGGATTATTCACCCCTCCACTTT	CASSSADYSPLHF
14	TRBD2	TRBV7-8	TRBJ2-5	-	TGTGCCAGCAGCTTAGCATTTAGCGGGGAGACCCAGTACTTC	CASSLAFSGETQYF
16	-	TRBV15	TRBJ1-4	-	TGTGCCACCAGCGTCGAACCAGGGGTCCTTAATGAAAAACTGTTTTTT	CATSVEPGVLNEKLFF
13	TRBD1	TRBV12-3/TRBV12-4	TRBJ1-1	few	TGTGCCAGCAGTTTCAGGGGGCCCACTGAAGCTTTCTTT	CASSFRGPTEAFF
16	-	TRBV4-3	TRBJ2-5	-	TGCGCCAGCAGCCCCGGTGGAGGGACGGTCAGAGAGACCCAGTACTTC	CASSPGGGTVRETQYF
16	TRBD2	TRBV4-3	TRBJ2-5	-	TGCGCCAGCAGCCAAGTCGGACTAGCGGGAGAAGAGACCCAGTACTTC	CASSQVGLAGEETQYF
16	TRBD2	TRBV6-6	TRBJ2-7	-	TGTGCCAGCAGTTACGTGCGGCTAGCGGGAGGTGGGGAGCAGTACTTC	CASSYVRLAGGGEQYF
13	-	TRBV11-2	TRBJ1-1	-	TGTGCCAGCAGCTTAACGGGAGACGTTGAAGCTTTCTTT	CASSLTGDVEAFF
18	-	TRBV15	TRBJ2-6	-	TGTGCCACCAGCATCGGCCAGAACAGGGACTCTGGGGCCAACGTCCTGACTTTC	CATSIGQNRDSGANVLTF
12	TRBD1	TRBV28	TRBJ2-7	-	TGTGCCAGCAGAGGGGACAGGCTCGAGCAGTACTTC	CASRGDRLEQYF
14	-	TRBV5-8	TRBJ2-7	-	TGTGCCAGCAGCTCGAGGGGGTCCCCCTACGAGCAGTACTTC	CASSSRGSPYEQYF
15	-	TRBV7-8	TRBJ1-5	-	TGTGCCAGCAGCTTTCTGACGGGTGCGGGTCAGCCCCAGCATTTT	CASSFLTGAGQPQHF
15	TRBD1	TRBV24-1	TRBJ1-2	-	TGTGCCACCAGTGATTCGACAGGGGCGAACTATGGCTACACCTTC	CATSDSTGANYGYTF
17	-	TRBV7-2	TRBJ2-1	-	TGTGCCAGCAGCTTAGTCCTAGCATGGTCGCAGGCCGATGAGCAGTTCTTC	CASSLVLAWSQADEQFF
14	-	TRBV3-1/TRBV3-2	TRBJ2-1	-	TGTGCCAGCAGCCAAGGGGCCAGATTGCATGAGCAGTTCTTC	CASSQGARLHEQFF
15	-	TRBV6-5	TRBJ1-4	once	TGTGCCAGCAGCCTCCTACCGACAACTAATGAAAAACTGTTTTTT	CASSLLPTTNEKLFF
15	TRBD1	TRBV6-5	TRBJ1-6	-	TGTGCCAGCAGGAGGGACAGGGACCGCAATTCACCCCTCCACTTT	CASRRDRDRNSPLHF
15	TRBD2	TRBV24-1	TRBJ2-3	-	TGTGCCACCAGTGAGAGCGGGAGGGCCACAGATACGCAGTATTTT	CATSESGRATDTQYF
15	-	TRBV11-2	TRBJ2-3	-	TGTGCCAGCAGCTTAGATCTTCACAACACAGATACGCAGTATTTT	CASSLDLHNTDTQYF
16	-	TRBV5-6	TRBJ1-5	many	TGTGCCAGCAGCTTGTTCGGAGACAGTTACAATCAGCCCCAGCATTTT	CASSLFGDSYNQPQHF
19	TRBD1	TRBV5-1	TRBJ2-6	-	TGCGCCAGCAGCTTTAGGACAGGGGTCACTGGCTCTGGGGCCAACGTCCTGACTTTC	CASSFRTGVTGSGANVLTF
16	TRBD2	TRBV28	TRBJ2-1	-	TGTGCCAGCAGCCCTCTAGCGGGGAGCTCCTACAATGAGCAGTTCTTC	CASSPLAGSSYNEQFF
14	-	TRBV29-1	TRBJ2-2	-	TGCAGCGTTGCGAAGGAGGACCACACCGGGGAGCTGTTTTTT	CSVAKEDHTGELFF
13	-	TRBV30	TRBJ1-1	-	TGTGCCTGGAGTAGTGTGGCGGACACTGAAGCTTTCTTT	CAWSSVADTEAFF
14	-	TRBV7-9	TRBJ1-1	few	TGTGCCAGCAGCTTAGAGGGGGTGAACACTGAAGCTTTCTTT	CASSLEGVNTEAFF
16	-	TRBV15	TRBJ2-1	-	TGTGCCACCAGCAGAGATGGGCCTCCCGCGCACTATGAGCAGTTCTTC	CATSRDGPPAHYEQFF
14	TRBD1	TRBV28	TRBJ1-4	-	TGTGCCAGCAGCAGGACAGGGGTCGATAAAAAACTGTTTTTT	CASSRTGVDKKLFF
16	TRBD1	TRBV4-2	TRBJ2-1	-	TGTGCCAGCAGCCAAGCGGGACAGGGGACCTACAATGAGCAGTTCTTC	CASSQAGQGTYNEQFF
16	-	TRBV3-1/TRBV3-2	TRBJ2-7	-	TGTGCCAGCAGCCGACGTCCTCCGCCGGACTTCTACGAGCAGTACTTC	CASSRRPPPDFYEQYF
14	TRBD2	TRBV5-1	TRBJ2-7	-	TGCGCCAGCAGCTTCGGGACTAGCGGGGTAGAGCAGTACTTC	CASSFGTSGVEQYF
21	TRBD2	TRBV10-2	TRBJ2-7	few	TGCGCCAGCAGCCCGAGGGGGTACAGGACTAGCGGGAGGCCGGGGGTAGTGTGGCAGTACTTC	CASSPRGYRTSGRPGVVWQYF
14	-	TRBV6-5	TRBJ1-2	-	TGTGCCAGCAGTTACTCACAGACCTTCTATGGCTACACCTTC	CASSYSQTFYGYTF
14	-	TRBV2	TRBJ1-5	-	TGTGCCAGCAGTGAATTCAGGGGTAATCAGCCCCAGCATTTT	CASSEFRGNQPQHF
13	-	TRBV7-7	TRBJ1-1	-	TGTGCTAGCAGCATGCAGATGAACACTGAAGCTTTCTTT	CASSMQMNTEAFF
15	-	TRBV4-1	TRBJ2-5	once	TGCGCCAGCAGCCAAAGAGGGTTTCAGCAAGAGACCCAGTACTTC	CASSQRGFQQETQYF
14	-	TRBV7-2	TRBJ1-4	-	TGTGCCAGCAGCTTAACAGGGAGGGGTGAAAAACTGTTTTTT	CASSLTGRGEKLFF
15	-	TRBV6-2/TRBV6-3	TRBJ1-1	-	TGTGCCAGCAGTCAAACGAGTCAGGGAAGGACTGAAGCTTTCTTT	CASSQTSQGRTEAFF
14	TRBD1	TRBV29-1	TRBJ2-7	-	TGCAGCGTTGGTAGGTCAGGGGGCTCCTACGAGCAGTACTTC	CSVGRSGGSYEQYF
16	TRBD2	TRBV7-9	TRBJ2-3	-	TGTGCCAGCAGCGGTGGACTAGCGGACCGCACAGATACGCAGTATTTT	CASSGGLADRTDTQYF
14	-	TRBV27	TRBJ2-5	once	TGTGCCAGCAGCAGGACAGTCCCAGGGGAGACCCAGTACTTC	CASSRTVPGETQYF
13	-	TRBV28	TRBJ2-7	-	TGTGCCAGCAGTGTTGCAGGCCGGTACGAGCAGTACTTC	CASSVAGRYEQYF
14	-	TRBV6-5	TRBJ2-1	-	TGTGCCAGCAGGCTGGGTCAGGGTCCGAATGAGCAGTTCTTC	CASRLGQGPNEQFF
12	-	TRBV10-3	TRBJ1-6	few	TGTGCCATCAGTGCCCCAGATTCACCCCTCCACTTT	CAISAPDSPLHF
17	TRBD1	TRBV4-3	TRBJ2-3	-	TGCGCCAGCAGCGAGCACCCCGGGACAGGAGCCTCGGATACGCAGTATTTT	CASSEHPGTGASDTQYF
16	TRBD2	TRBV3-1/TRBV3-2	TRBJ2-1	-	TGTGCCAGCAGCGGAAGTCGGCTAGCGGGGCCCTTTGAGCAGTTCTTC	CASSGSRLAGPFEQFF
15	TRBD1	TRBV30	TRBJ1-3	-	TGTGCCTGGAGTGTACTTACAGGGGCGGGAAACACCATATATTTT	CAWSVLTGAGNTIYF
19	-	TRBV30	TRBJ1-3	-	TGTGCCTGGAGTGTACTAGCCGTGTATACAACAAACCCTAACAACACCATATATTTT	CAWSVLAVYTTNPNNTIYF
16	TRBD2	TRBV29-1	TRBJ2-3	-	TGCAGCGTTGAATTCACTAGCGGGGGGGCCGTAGATACGCAGTATTTT	CSVEFTSGGAVDTQYF